The 29 T cell receptor beta chains reported below all come from one sample, sequenced in a study of human T cells and chemical hapten exposure. MiXCR, run by TCRdb on the RACE reads, gives a single entry per CDR3 protein. The sample records about 260,000 distinct CDR3 sequences, around 9.3% being singletons. Time point in this sample: pre-sensitization, week 0. Treatment here: therapeutic diphenylcyclopropenone sensitization with weekly scalp DPC. Specimen: whole blood, collected in connection with sensitization to the hapten diphenylcyclopropenone (DPC). These receptors were collected from a woman aged 40 to 50 with alopecia areata. Some clones in this sample may be carry-over from other donors' samples.

The chain is built from TRBV5-1 and TRBJ2-3; D remains ambiguous. The CDR3 spans 16 residues. V lost 0 bases and J 1 base, leaving 12 bases between the germline ends. The germline V gene encodes CDR1 SGHRS and CDR2 YFSETQ. The CDR3 sequence: CASSLATDPGTDTQYF. The CDR3 nucleotides are TGCGCCAGCAGCTTGGCTACGGACCCGGGCACAGATACGCAGTATTTT.

This clonotype was observed many times. The CDR3 loop reads CASSLSRPGDTQYF. The CDR3 nucleotides are TGTGCCAGCAGTTTAAGTCGACCGGGAGATACGCAGTATTTT. The chain couples TRBV27 to TRBJ2-3; D is unclear. Trimming cost V 2 bases and J 5 bases, with 11 bases left between them. The CDR3 extends over 14 amino acids. CDR1 MNHEY and CDR2 SMNVEV come from the germline V gene (reference sequence).

The gene calls are TRBV12-3 or TRBV12-4 and TRBJ1-1; D possibly corresponds to TRBD1 (6 bases). The CDR3 covers 16 residues. V shed 4 bases and J shed 4 bases, with 19 bases lying between them. CDR3: CASSWGGTTSSTEAFF. For the CDR3, the DNA is TGTGCCAGCAGTTGGGGAGGGACAACTTCGAGCACTGAAGCTTTCTTT.

This clonotype was seen repeatedly, ten times or more. The chain joins TRBV10-3 to TRBJ2-3; possible D gene TRBD1, 5 bases. CDR3 length: 14 residues. V lost 4 bases to trimming and J lost 8 bases, with 16 bases between them. The germline V gene has CDR1 ENHRY and CDR2 SYGVKD. CDR3 DNA: TGTGCCATCAGTGGGCAGGGAAACGCTGGTACGCAGTATTTT. Its translation: CAISGQGNAGTQYF.

The V and J genes are TRBV10-3 and TRBJ2-3, with 8 positions matching TRBD2. V lost 4 bases to trimming and J lost 4 bases; unmatched junction nucleotides: 4. Germline values: CDR1 ENHRY, CDR2 SYGVKD. This CDR3 has 14 residues. The CDR3 region has the DNA TGTGCCATCAGTGCCCGGGAGGGGGCAGATACGCAGTATTTT. The encoded protein is CAISAREGADTQYF.

This clonotype was observed a handful of times. The CDR3 region is CSANSVSQETQYF. In nucleotides, the CDR3 is TGCAGTGCTAATTCAGTCAGCCAAGAGACCCAGTACTTC. This chain connects TRBV20-1 to TRBJ2-5; D unresolved. V was clipped by 4 bases and J by 1 base, with 10 bases between them. Per the germline V gene, CDR1 is DFQATT and CDR2 is SNEGSKA (reference sequence). The CDR3 runs 13 residues.

There are a few counts of this clonotype. The chain uses TRBV7-9 and TRBJ1-4; tentative D call: TRBD1 (5 bases). The CDR3 consists of 15 residues. Germline values: CDR1 SEHNR, CDR2 FQNEAQ (reference sequence). V was shortened by 4 bases and J by 8 bases, with 17 bases between the two germline ends. Here the CDR3 DNA reads TGTGCCAGCAGCTCCTGGGACGGGTTTAGCGAAAAACTGTTTTTT. Its protein product is CASSSWDGFSEKLFF.

DNA for the CDR3: TGCAGCGTCCCAAGGGCTAGCGGGAGGGGCACCGGGGAGCTGTTTTTT. It is translated as CSVPRASGRGTGELFF. The V and J genes are TRBV29-1 and TRBJ2-2; TRBD2 aligns across 12 bases. From germline, CDR1 is SQVTM and CDR2 ANQGSEA. J lost 4 bases, V lost 6 bases, and 9 bases had no gene match. There are 16 residues in the CDR3.

This clonotype was counted a few times. This chain connects TRBV10-3 to TRBJ1-2; D gene ambiguous. V lost 8 bases, J lost 0 bases, and 22 bases lay in between. The germline gives CDR1 ENHRY, CDR2 SYGVKD. The CDR3 consists of 17 residues. The CDR3 coding sequence is TGTGCCATCTCCCCGAACCCAGACGGAGTATCTAACTATGGCTACACCTTC. Its protein product is CAISPNPDGVSNYGYTF.

This clonotype was picked up a small number of times. The V gene is TRBV4-3, the J gene TRBJ2-7; 8 nucleotides match TRBD1. The CDR3 has 16 residues. The junction had 8 bases not matched to a gene; V was cut back by 2 bases and J by 2 bases. From germline, CDR1 is LGHNA and CDR2 YSLEER. The CDR3 bases are TGCGCCAGCAGCCAATATGTGACAGGGGACACCTACGAGCAGTACTTC. Protein: CASSQYVTGDTYEQYF.

This clonotype was counted a few times. The chain couples TRBV11-2 to TRBJ2-3; no firm D call. The length of the CDR3 is 15 residues. Trimming shortened V by 1 base and J by 2 bases, and 10 bases separated the two germline ends. Germline CDR1 and CDR2: SGHAT and FQNNGV. For the CDR3, the DNA is TGTGCCAGCAGCTTAGTGGCCACCTTCACAGATACGCAGTATTTT. Protein: CASSLVATFTDTQYF.

This clonotype was detected a few times. V is TRBV28 and J is TRBJ2-1; D may be TRBD2 (6 bases). V lost 6 bases and J lost 1, with 16 bases in between. Germline CDR1 reads MDHEN; CDR2 reads SYDVKM. The CDR3 extends over 16 amino acids. CDR3 bases: TGTGCCAGCAGGGGGTCGGGAGTGAGGTCCTACAATGAGCAGTTCTTC. Its translation is CASRGSGVRSYNEQFF.

The chain couples TRBV14 to TRBJ2-7; D gene unclear. There are 11 residues in the CDR3. The V and J ends lost 3 bases and 5 bases respectively, with 5 bases between them. Germline V gene data show CDR1 as SGHDN and CDR2 as FVKESK. The CDR3 DNA reads as TGTGCCAGCAGCCAGGTCCACGAGCAGTACTTC. Its protein product is CASSQVHEQYF.

This clonotype was seen more than once but under ten times. The J gene is TRBJ1-3, the V gene TRBV28; TRBD1 matches 8 bases. Germline-derived CDR1 and CDR2 are MDHEN and SYDVKM. The CDR3 is made up of 14 amino acids. Losses at the gene ends were 5 bases for V and 3 bases for J; bases not matched to a gene: 3. The CDR3 DNA follows: TGTGCCAGCAGTGGACAGGGTAGTGGAAACACCATATATTTT. It is translated as CASSGQGSGNTIYF.

This clonotype was counted many times. This chain links TRBV28 with TRBJ1-4; a weak D match, TRBD1 (6 bases). V gave up 6 bases and J gave up 8 bases, with 16 bases separating them. This CDR3 region has 14 residues. Germline values: CDR1 MDHEN, CDR2 SYDVKM. The CDR3 region has the DNA TGTGCCAGCAGCTTAGGGGGACAAGACGAAAAACTGTTTTTT. Amino acid sequence: CASSLGGQDEKLFF.

This chain joins TRBV6-2 or TRBV6-3 and TRBJ2-2; D is perhaps TRBD2 (6 bases). V lost 2 bases, J lost 6 bases, and 13 bases lay in between. Per germline, CDR1 MNHEY and CDR2 SVGEGT. The CDR3 sequence is 15 residues long. The CDR3 DNA is TGTGCCAGCAGTTACAGTGGACTACCACCCGGGGAGCTGTTTTTT. This translates into CASSYSGLPPGELFF.

This clonotype appeared many times. The rearrangement links TRBV9 to TRBJ2-7; 10 nucleotides line up with TRBD1. The CDR3 sequence is 14 residues long. V lost 4 bases to trimming and J lost 6 bases; unmatched junction nucleotides: 7. Germline V gene sequence: CDR1 SGDLS, CDR2 YYNGEE. The CDR3 here is CASSPPGTGVEQYF. Here the CDR3 DNA reads TGTGCCAGCAGCCCCCCCGGGACAGGGGTCGAGCAGTACTTC.

This clonotype was counted a few times. The CDR3 sequence is CASSPGDRRVAYEQYF. The CDR3 region has the DNA TGTGCCAGCAGCCCAGGGGACAGGCGGGTTGCCTACGAGCAGTACTTC. The chain links TRBV11-2 to TRBJ2-7; 8 positions agree with TRBD1. The CDR3 is 16 residues long. The V gene end was trimmed by 5 bases and the J gene end by 2 bases; junction bases not matched to a gene: 11. Germline V gives CDR1 SGHAT, CDR2 FQNNGV.

The CDR3 protein is CSARDLTSGRKQYF. The CDR3 DNA reads as TGCAGTGCTAGAGATCTAACTAGCGGGAGAAAGCAGTACTTC. J is TRBJ2-7 and V is TRBV20-1; 11 bases match TRBD2. Germline CDR1 and CDR2: DFQATT and SNEGSKA (reference sequence). The ends lost 0 bases at V and 8 bases at J; junction bases unmatched: 6. There are 14 residues in the CDR3.

V usage is TRBV7-2 and J usage is TRBJ2-4; the D is unclear. Trimming stripped 3 bases from V and 0 bases from J, with 9 bases between. This CDR3 is built from 15 residues. Germline V gene lookup returns CDR1 SGHTA and CDR2 FQGNSA. CDR3 DNA sequence: TGTGCCAGCAGCTTGATGACGGTAGCCAAAAACATTCAGTACTTC. It is translated as CASSLMTVAKNIQYF. Full variable domain (remainder filled in from reference TRBV7-2 and TRBJ2-4): GAGVSQSPSNKVTEKGKDVELRCDPISGHTALYWYRQSLGQGLEFLIYFQGNSAPDKSGLPSDRFSAERTGGSVSTLTIQRTQQEDSAVYLCASSLMTVAKNIQYFGAGTRLSVL.

This clonotype has ten or more counts. The chain carries TRBV28 and TRBJ2-7, with TRBD1 matching over 8 bases. Germline CDR1 reads MDHEN; CDR2 reads SYDVKM. This CDR3 is 14 amino acids long. With 6 bases clipped from V and 6 bases from J, the junction kept 10 bases outside the gene matches. CDR3 sequence reads: CASSPGDRGGEQYF. For the CDR3, the DNA is TGTGCCAGCAGCCCTGGTGACAGGGGTGGCGAGCAGTACTTC. Combining the CDR3 with reference TRBV28 and TRBJ2-7 gives the whole variable domain DVKVTQSSRYLVKRTGEKVFLECVQDMDHENMFWYRQDPGLGLRLIYFSYDVKMKEKGDIPEGYSVSREKKERFSLILESASTNQTSMYLCASSPGDRGGEQYFGPGTRLTVT.

The V call is TRBV27, the J call TRBJ1-6, with no clear D. Per germline, CDR1 MNHEY and CDR2 SMNVEV (reference sequence). The length of the CDR3 is 14 residues. Trimming removed 5 bases at V and 10 bases at J, with 15 bases between. Here the CDR3 DNA reads TGTGCCAGCAGTGCCCGGGAGGGTACCTCACCCCTCCACTTT. Amino acids: CASSAREGTSPLHF.

This clonotype was seen a handful of times. The chain couples TRBV4-2 to TRBJ2-7; 8 nucleotides agree with TRBD2. CDR3 length: 15 residues. V dropped 5 bases and J dropped 3; count of bases not matched to a gene: 9. CDR1 is LGHNA, CDR2 YNFKEQ, per germline. The CDR3 is CASSETSDRDYEQYF. The CDR3 DNA reads as TGTGCCAGCAGCGAGACTAGCGATAGGGACTACGAGCAGTACTTC.

This clonotype was counted between two and nine times. The chain employs TRBV9 and TRBJ2-7; 9 bases fit TRBD1. Germline V gene data show CDR1 as SGDLS and CDR2 as YYNGEE. V lost 0 bases, J lost 4 bases, and 2 bases stayed unmatched. This CDR3 comprises 14 residues. CDR3 nucleotide sequence: TGTGCCAGCAGCGTAGGGGGACAGGGTTACGAGCAGTACTTC. It encodes CASSVGGQGYEQYF.

This clonotype was observed a handful of times. The CDR3 sequence is CASSEGGSTETQYF. CDR3 sequence (DNA): TGTGCCAGCAGTGAGGGCGGGAGCACTGAGACCCAGTACTTC. The V gene is TRBV28, the J gene TRBJ2-5, with TRBD2 identical over 7 bases. The CDR3 consists of 14 residues. The junction had 8 bases not matched to a gene; V was cut back by 5 bases and J by 5 bases. Germline assignment: CDR1 MDHEN and CDR2 SYDVKM.

The chain has TRBV5-1 and TRBJ2-3, with D possibly matching TRBD1 (7 bases). The CDR3 has 14 residues. Germline-derived CDR1 and CDR2 are SGHRS and YFSETQ. V was trimmed by 2 bases and J by 5 bases, leaving 12 bases between them. Written as DNA, the CDR3 is TGCGCCAGCAGCTTTTCAGGGGGAGGAGATACGCAGTATTTT. It encodes CASSFSGGGDTQYF.

This clonotype was seen at least ten times. This chain links TRBV20-1 with TRBJ2-5; 9 positions agree with TRBD1. Germline CDR1 DFQATT, CDR2 SNEGSKA (reference sequence). J was trimmed by 2 bases and V by 6 bases; bases with no gene match: 1. The CDR3 has 12 amino acids. In DNA, the CDR3 is TGCAGTGCCGACAGGGGGCAAGAGACCCAGTACTTC. Its translation is CSADRGQETQYF.

The V gene is TRBV4-1, the J gene TRBJ2-5, with a weak D call TRBD2 (5 bases). There are 13 residues in the CDR3. CDR1 is MGHRA, CDR2 YSYEKL, per germline. The V gene lost 0 bases and the J gene lost 6 bases, with 8 bases spanning the gap. CDR3 sequence (DNA): TGCGCCAGCAGCCAAGATCGGGGAAAGACCCAGTACTTC. Its translation is CASSQDRGKTQYF.

In its sample, this clonotype was seen many times. The chain is built from TRBV27 and TRBJ2-1; tentatively, D is TRBD2 (5 bases). Germline V gene lookup returns CDR1 MNHEY and CDR2 SMNVEV (reference sequence). The CDR3 is made up of 14 amino acids. V gave up 3 bases and J gave up 3 bases, with 9 bases separating them. The CDR3 DNA sequence: TGTGCCAGCAGTTTGGCTAGCAGCTACAATGAGCAGTTCTTC. Amino acid sequence: CASSLASSYNEQFF.